This T cell receptor (beta chain) was identified during a study of T cells in localized non-small cell lung cancer. Study-wide points: One tumor region alone was sequenced, and heterogeneity therefore remains possible. Measurement of T cell clonality placed uninvolved adjacent lung highest, above the level in tumor. Adjacent lung tissue had a median about 52 of the top 100 clones found in the tumor.

As regards this clone: Antigen unknown.

From germline, CDR1 is SGDLS and CDR2 YYNGEE. Trimming took 2 bases from V and 7 from J; bases not matched to a gene: 9. The CDR3 contains 15 residues. Repertoires were generated with immunoSEQ multiplex PCR, while TCRdb's copy carries only in-frame clones and drops some. Of 17,000 or so clones listed, around 83% are singletons. The material sequenced was peripheral blood, taken before any cancer treatment. V and J are TRBV9 and TRBJ1-2; 9 bases map to TRBD1. This TCR was sampled from a male donor aged 60 or older with stage III lung adenocarcinoma. The CDR3 region is CASSVGWDRVGGYTF. CDR3 nucleotides: TGTGCCAGCAGCGTCGGATGGGACAGGGTTGGTGGCTACACCTTC.